Shown below are 6 T cell receptor beta chains from a single sample sequenced in a study of T cell responses to AZD1222 COVID-19 vaccine. Sequenced by immunoSEQ multiplex PCR; TCRdb stores in-frame clones only, minus some. The sample records 200,000 to 300,000 clones, over 85% being singletons. The sample in question was peripheral blood, obtained on day 0 of AZD1222 vaccination. Every receptor here comes from an adult in good health.

V and J are TRBV2 and TRBJ2-7; TRBD1 is a possible D gene (5 bases). This CDR3 has 15 residues. Trimming cost V 1 base and J 2 bases, with 12 bases left between them. CDR1 and CDR2 (germline): SNHLY, FYNNEI. CDR3 sequence reads: CASSEEGFGTYEQYF. The DNA of the CDR3 is TGTGCCAGCAGTGAAGAGGGGTTTGGGACCTACGAGCAGTACTTC. The full variable domain, its missing parts supplied by reference TRBV2 and TRBJ2-7, is EPEVTQTPSHQVTQMGQEVILRCVPISNHLYFYWYRQILGQKVEFLVSFYNNEISEKSEIFDDQFSVERPDGSNFTLKIRSTKLEDSAMYFCASSEEGFGTYEQYFGPGTRLTVT.

This clone was seen only a few times. V is TRBV7-2 and J is TRBJ2-3, with D maybe TRBD1 (5 bases). CDR1 is SGHTA, CDR2 FQGNSA, per germline. This CDR3 has 17 residues. Trimming took 3 bases from V and 0 from J, leaving 16 bases between them. Here the CDR3 DNA reads TGTGCCAGCAGCTTTTTGACCTGGGGCCCTAGCACAGATACGCAGTATTTT. Translating it yields CASSFLTWGPSTDTQYF.

The J gene is TRBJ1-1, the V gene TRBV12-3 or TRBV12-4; D remains ambiguous. With 2 bases removed from V and 4 bases from J, the gap between germline ends came to 8 bases. The CDR3 totals 13 residues. The CDR3 region has the DNA TGTGCCAGCAGTTTACTAGGGAGCACTGAAGCTTTCTTT. It is translated as CASSLLGSTEAFF.

A word on this clone: One junction end disagrees with the germline gene, perhaps due to a read error. V is TRBV15 and J is TRBJ1-2, with D perhaps matching TRBD1 (5 bases). This CDR3 comprises 12 residues. CDR1 and CDR2 (germline): LNHNV, YYDKDF (reference sequence). The DNA of the CDR3 is TGTGCCACCAGCCCACCTCATTCCAGGGCCGCCTTC. Protein product: CATSPPHSRAAF.

The chain carries TRBV9 and TRBJ1-1; 9 positions agree with TRBD1. With V trimmed by 2 bases and J by 5 bases, 7 bases remained unmatched. The germline gives CDR1 SGDLS, CDR2 YYNGEE. This CDR3 is built from 15 residues. CDR3 in amino acids: CASSVGQGQGTEAFF. As DNA, the CDR3 is TGTGCCAGCAGCGTCGGACAGGGGCAGGGTACTGAAGCTTTCTTT.

This chain uses TRBV14 with TRBJ1-3; perhaps TRBD1 as D (6 bases). V lost 3 bases, J lost 0 bases, and 12 bases lay in between. The germline CDR1 and CDR2 sequences are SGHDN and FVKESK. This CDR3 spans 16 amino acids. CDR3 nucleotide sequence: TGTGCCAGCAGCCAGAGGGACACTCTCTCTGGAAACACCATATATTTT. Its protein product is CASSQRDTLSGNTIYF.